This T cell receptor (beta chain) was recorded in a study of blood T cell repertoires in COVID-19. Study in general: The United States, Italy and Spain supplied acute and convalescent COVID-19 samples.

Per the germline V gene, CDR1 is SQVTM and CDR2 is ANQGSEA. The CDR3 covers 13 residues. Unmatched junction bases numbered 8, after V lost 6 bases and J lost 4 bases. Participant ages covered roughly 18 to 89 years across some 25 US areas. In Cohort 3, a recovered donor had either two negative PCRs, clearance, or symptom resolution. The method was immunoSEQ multiplex PCR; TCRdb's version includes in-frame clones alone and lacks a portion of them. The profile shows under 300,000 clones, roughly 87% of them singletons. This chain connects TRBV29-1 to TRBJ1-2, with 7 bases identical to TRBD1. The sequenced sample was PBMCs or T cells enriched from blood (not recorded which). The clonotype originates from a woman aged 25 to 45 who had recovered from COVID-19. Here the CDR3 DNA reads TGCAGCGTGATACCCCGGACAGGCTATGGCTACACCTTC. Translated: CSVIPRTGYGYTF.